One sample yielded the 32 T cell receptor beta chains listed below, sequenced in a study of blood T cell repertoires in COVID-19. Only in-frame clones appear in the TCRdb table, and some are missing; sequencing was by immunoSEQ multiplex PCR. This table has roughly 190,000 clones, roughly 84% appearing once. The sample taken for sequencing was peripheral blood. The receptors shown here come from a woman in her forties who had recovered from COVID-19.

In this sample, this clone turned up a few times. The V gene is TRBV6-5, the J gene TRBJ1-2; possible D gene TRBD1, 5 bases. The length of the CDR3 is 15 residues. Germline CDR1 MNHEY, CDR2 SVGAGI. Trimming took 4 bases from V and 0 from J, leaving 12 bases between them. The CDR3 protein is CASSSRRGTNYGYTF. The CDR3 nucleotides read TGTGCCAGCAGTTCACGACGGGGGACTAACTATGGCTACACCTTC.

CDR3 residues: CASSGQGADNEQFF. In nucleotides, the CDR3 is TGTGCCAGTAGTGGTCAGGGGGCGGACAATGAGCAGTTCTTC. The gene calls are TRBV19 and TRBJ2-1, with TRBD1 identical over 8 bases. The J segment lost 5 bases and the V segment lost 5 bases, leaving 5 bases of the junction unmatched. CDR1 and CDR2 (germline): LNHDA, SQIVND (reference sequence). There are 14 residues in the CDR3.

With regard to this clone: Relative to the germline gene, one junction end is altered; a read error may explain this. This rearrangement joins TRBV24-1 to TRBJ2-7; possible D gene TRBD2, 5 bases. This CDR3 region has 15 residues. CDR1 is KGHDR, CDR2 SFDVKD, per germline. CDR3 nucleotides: TGTGCCACCAGTGACCCCAAGGGAGAAGGGAATCGCCTTTTATTC. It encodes CATSDPKGEGNRLLF.

This CDR3 reads CASSQSGGDYGYTF. The CDR3 bases are TGTGCCAGCAGCCAATCTGGAGGGGACTATGGCTACACCTTC. This rearrangement joins TRBV16 to TRBJ1-2; perhaps TRBD1 as D (5 bases). There are 14 residues in the CDR3. Germline V CDR1 and CDR2: KGHSY, FQNENV. Trimming removed 0 bases at V and 3 bases at J, with 8 bases between.

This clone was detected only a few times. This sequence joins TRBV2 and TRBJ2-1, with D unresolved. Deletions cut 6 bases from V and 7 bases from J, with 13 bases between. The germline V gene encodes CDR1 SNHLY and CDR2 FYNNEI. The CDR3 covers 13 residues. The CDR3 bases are TGTGCCAGCAGGGCTAGTCAATTGAATGAGCAGTTCTTC. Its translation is CASRASQLNEQFF.

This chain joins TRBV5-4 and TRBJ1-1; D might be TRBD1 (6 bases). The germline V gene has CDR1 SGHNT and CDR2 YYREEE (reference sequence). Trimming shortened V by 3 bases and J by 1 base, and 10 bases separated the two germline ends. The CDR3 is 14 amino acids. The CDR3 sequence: CASSSNRENTEAFF. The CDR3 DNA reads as TGTGCCAGCAGCTCCAACAGGGAGAACACTGAAGCTTTCTTT.

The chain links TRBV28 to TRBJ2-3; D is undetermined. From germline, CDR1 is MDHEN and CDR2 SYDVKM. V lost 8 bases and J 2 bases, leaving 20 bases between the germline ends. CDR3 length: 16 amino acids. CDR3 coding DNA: TGTGCCAGCGGCCCCCCGGGTTCTCCTTCCACAGATACGCAGTATTTT. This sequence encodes CASGPPGSPSTDTQYF.

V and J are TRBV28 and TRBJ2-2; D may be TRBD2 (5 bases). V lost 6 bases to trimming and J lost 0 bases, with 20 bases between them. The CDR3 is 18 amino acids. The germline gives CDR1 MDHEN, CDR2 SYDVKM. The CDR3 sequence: CASSFTPMGDANTGELFF. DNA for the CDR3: TGTGCCAGCAGCTTTACCCCGATGGGAGACGCGAACACCGGGGAGCTGTTTTTT.

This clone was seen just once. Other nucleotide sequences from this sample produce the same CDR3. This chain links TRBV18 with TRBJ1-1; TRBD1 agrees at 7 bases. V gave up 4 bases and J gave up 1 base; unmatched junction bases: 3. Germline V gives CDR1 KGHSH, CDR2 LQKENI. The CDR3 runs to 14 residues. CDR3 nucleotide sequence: TGTGCCAGCTCACTGGGACAGACGAACACTGAAGCTTTCTTT. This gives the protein CASSLGQTNTEAFF.

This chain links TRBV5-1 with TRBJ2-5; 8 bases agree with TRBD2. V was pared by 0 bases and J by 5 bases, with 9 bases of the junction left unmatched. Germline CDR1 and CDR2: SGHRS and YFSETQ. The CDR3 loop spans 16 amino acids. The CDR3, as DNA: TGCGCCAGCAGCTTGGAGGTAGCGGGAAGCATGGAGACCCAGTACTTC. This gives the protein CASSLEVAGSMETQYF.

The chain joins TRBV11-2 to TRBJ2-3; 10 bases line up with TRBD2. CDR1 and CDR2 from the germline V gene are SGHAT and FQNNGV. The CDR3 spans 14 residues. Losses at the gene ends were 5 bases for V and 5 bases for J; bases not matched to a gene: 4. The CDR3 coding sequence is TGTGCCAGCAGCCGCCTAGCGGGAGAAGATACGCAGTATTTT. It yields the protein CASSRLAGEDTQYF. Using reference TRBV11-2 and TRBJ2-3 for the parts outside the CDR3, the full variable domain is EAGVAQSPRYKIIEKRQSVAFWCNPISGHATLYWYQQILGQGPKLLIQFQNNGVVDDSQLPKDRFSAERLKGVDSTLKIQPAKLEDSAVYLCASSRLAGEDTQYFGPGTRLTVL.

This chain's CDR3 is CSASGSASGRSEQFF. Here the CDR3 DNA reads TGCAGTGCTAGTGGTTCGGCTAGCGGGAGAAGTGAGCAGTTCTTC. This sequence joins TRBV20-1 and TRBJ2-1, with 10 bases matching TRBD2. The V gene's germline CDR1 is DFQATT and CDR2 SNEGSKA (reference sequence). The CDR3 covers 15 residues. The V and J ends lost 3 bases and 9 bases, in that order; junction bases with no gene match: 11.

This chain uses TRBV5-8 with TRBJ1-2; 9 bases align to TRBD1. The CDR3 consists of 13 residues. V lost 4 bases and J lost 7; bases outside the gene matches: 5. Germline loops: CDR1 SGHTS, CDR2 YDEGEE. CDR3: CASSRDRAGGYTF. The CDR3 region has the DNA TGTGCCAGCAGCAGGGACAGGGCCGGTGGCTACACCTTC.

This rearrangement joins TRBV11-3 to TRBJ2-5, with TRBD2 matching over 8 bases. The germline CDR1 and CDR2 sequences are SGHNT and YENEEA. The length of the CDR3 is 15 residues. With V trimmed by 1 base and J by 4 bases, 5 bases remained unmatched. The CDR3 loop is CASSLGSGSRETQYF. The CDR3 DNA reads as TGTGCCAGCAGCTTAGGAAGCGGGAGCCGAGAGACCCAGTACTTC.

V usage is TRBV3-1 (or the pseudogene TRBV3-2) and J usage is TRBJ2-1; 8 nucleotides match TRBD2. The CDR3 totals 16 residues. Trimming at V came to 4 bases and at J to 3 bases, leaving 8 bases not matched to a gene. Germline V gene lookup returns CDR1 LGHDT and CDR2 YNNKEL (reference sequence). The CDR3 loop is CASSRMKREFYNEQFF. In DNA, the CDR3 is TGTGCCAGCAGCCGAATGAAGCGGGAGTTCTACAATGAGCAGTTCTTC.

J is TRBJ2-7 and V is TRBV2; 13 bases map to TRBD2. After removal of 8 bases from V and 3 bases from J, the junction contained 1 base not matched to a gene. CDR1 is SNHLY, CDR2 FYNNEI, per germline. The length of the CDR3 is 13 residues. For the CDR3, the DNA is TGTGCCAGCGGGACTAGCGGGAACTACGAGCAGTACTTC. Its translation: CASGTSGNYEQYF.

The CDR3 reads CASSLSIREAWNLNTGELFF. The CDR3 region has the DNA TGTGCCAGCAGTTTATCGATCAGGGAGGCCTGGAACTTAAACACCGGGGAGCTGTTTTTT. The genes are TRBV27 and TRBJ2-2; the D gene is possibly TRBD2 (6 bases). CDR1 is MNHEY and CDR2 is SMNVEV in the germline V gene (reference sequence). The CDR3 totals 20 residues. Trimming took 0 bases from V and 2 from J, leaving 22 bases between them.

CDR3 amino acids: CASSHRGTGELFF. DNA of the CDR3: TGTGCCAGCAGCCACCGGGGCACCGGGGAGCTGTTTTTT. The gene calls are TRBV3-1 (or the pseudogene TRBV3-2) and TRBJ2-2; weak D call: TRBD2 (5 bases). CDR3 size: 13 residues. Trimming cost V 3 bases and J 4 bases, with 6 bases left between them. Germline V gene lookup returns CDR1 LGHDT and CDR2 YNNKEL (reference sequence).

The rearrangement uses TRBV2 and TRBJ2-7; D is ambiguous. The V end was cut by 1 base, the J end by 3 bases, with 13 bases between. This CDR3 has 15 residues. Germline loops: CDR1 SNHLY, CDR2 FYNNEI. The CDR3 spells CASSEVLGSNYEQYF. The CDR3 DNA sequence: TGTGCCAGCAGTGAAGTGTTGGGCTCTAACTACGAGCAGTACTTC.

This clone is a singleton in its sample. CDR3 residues: CASSLSGAGGSEQFF. For the CDR3, the DNA is TGTGCCAGCAGCTTAAGTGGGGCGGGAGGATCCGAGCAGTTCTTC. The genes are TRBV7-3 and TRBJ2-1, with TRBD2 matching 8 bases. The CDR3 extends over 15 amino acids. V shed 1 base and J 10 bases; nucleotides not matched to a gene: 9. Germline V lookup: CDR1 SGHTA, CDR2 FQGTGA.

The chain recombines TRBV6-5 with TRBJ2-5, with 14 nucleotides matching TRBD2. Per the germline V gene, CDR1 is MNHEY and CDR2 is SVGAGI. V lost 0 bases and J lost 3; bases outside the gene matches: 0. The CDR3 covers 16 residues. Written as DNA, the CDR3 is TGTGCCAGCAGTTACTCGGGACTAGCGGGAGAAGAGACCCAGTACTTC. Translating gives CASSYSGLAGEETQYF.

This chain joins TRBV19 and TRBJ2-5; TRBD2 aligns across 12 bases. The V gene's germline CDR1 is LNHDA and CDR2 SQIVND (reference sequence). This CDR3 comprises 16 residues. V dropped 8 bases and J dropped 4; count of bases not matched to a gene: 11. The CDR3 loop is CASGERLAGVRETQYF. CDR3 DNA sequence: TGTGCCAGTGGGGAGAGACTAGCGGGAGTAAGAGAGACCCAGTACTTC. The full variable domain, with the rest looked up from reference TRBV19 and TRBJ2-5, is DGGITQSPKYLFRKEGQNVTLSCEQNLNHDAMYWYRQDPGQGLRLIYYSQIVNDFQKGDIAEGYSVSREKKESFPLTVTSAQKNPTAFYLCASGERLAGVRETQYFGPGTRLLVL.

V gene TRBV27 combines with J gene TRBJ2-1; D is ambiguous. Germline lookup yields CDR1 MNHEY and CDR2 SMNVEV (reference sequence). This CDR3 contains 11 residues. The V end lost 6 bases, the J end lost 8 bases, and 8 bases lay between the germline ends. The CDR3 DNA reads TGTGCCAGCAGACTCCTGGATGAGCAGTTCTTC. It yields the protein CASRLLDEQFF.

The CDR3 DNA reads TGCAGCGTTGGAACACAGGCTGACACTGAAGCTTTCTTT. Translated, it gives CSVGTQADTEAFF. The chain links TRBV29-1 to TRBJ1-1; D possibly corresponds to TRBD1 (5 bases). V dropped 4 bases and J dropped 3 bases, with 12 bases sitting between them. Germline CDR1 SQVTM, CDR2 ANQGSEA. This CDR3 has 13 residues. Drawing the rest from reference TRBV29-1 and TRBJ1-1, the complete variable domain is SAVISQKPSRDICQRGTSLTIQCQVDSQVTMMFWYRQQPGQSLTLIATANQGSEATYESGFVIDKFPISRPNLTFSTLTVSNMSPEDSSIYLCSVGTQADTEAFFGQGTRLTVV.

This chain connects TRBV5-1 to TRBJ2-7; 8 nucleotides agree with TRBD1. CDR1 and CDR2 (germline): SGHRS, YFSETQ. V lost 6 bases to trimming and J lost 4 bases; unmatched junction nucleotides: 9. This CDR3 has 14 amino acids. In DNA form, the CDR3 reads TGCGCCAGCAAACCCCTGGACAGGGTTTACGAGCAGTACTTC. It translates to CASKPLDRVYEQYF.

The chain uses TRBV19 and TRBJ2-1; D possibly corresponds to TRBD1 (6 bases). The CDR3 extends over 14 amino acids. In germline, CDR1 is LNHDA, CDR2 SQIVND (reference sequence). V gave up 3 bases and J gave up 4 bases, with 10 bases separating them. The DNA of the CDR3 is TGTGCCAGTAGTATCAGGGGTACGTACAATGAGCAGTTCTTC. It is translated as CASSIRGTYNEQFF.

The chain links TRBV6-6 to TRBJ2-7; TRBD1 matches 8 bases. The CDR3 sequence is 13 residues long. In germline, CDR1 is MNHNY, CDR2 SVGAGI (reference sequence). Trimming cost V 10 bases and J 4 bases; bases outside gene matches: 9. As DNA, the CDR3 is TGTGCCAACGCCCAGGGGGCTGGATACGAGCAGTACTTC. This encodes CANAQGAGYEQYF.

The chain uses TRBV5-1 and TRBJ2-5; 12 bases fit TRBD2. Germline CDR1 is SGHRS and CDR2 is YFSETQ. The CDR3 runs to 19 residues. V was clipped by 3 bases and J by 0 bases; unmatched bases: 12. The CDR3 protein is CASSSARGTSGLYQETQYF. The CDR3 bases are TGCGCCAGCAGCTCGGCCAGGGGGACTAGCGGGTTGTACCAAGAGACCCAGTACTTC.

The CDR3 nucleotides are TGTGCCAGCAAAGAAACGAGCTCCTATAATTCACCCCTCCACTTT. Amino acid sequence: CASKETSSYNSPLHF. The chain has TRBV2 and TRBJ1-6; D is unclear. This CDR3 comprises 15 residues. The germline gives CDR1 SNHLY, CDR2 FYNNEI. V was pared by 7 bases and J by 0 bases, with 10 bases between.

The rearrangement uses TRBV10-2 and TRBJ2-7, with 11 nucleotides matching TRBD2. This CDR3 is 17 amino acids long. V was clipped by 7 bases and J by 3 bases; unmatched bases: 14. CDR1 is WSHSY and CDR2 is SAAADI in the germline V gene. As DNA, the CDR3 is TGCGCCAGCAATCGGGATAGCGGGAGGGCCGGTGACTACGAGCAGTACTTC. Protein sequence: CASNRDSGRAGDYEQYF.

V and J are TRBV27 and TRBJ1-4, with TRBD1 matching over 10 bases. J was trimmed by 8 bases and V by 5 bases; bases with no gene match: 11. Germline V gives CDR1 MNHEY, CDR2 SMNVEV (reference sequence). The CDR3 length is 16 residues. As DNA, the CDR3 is TGTGCCAGCAGTCTTATACCCGGGACAGGGGCAGAAAAACTGTTTTTT. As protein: CASSLIPGTGAEKLFF.

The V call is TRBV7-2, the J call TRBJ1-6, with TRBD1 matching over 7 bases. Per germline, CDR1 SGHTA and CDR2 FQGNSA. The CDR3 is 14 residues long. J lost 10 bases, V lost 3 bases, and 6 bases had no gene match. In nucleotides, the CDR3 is TGTGCCAGCAGCTTTTCAGGGGGTAGGTCACCCCTCCACTTT. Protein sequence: CASSFSGGRSPLHF.